These T cell receptor beta chains were read from a single sample in a study of molecular identifiers for immune sequencing clone quantification. One entry per CDR3 protein results from TCRdb running MiXCR on the PCR reads. The sample records 88,000 or so distinct CDR3 sequences, around 23% being singletons. The sample was naive CD8+ T cells from blood, with Jurkat cell RNA spiked in. These receptor sequences come from a human donor in good health. Some libraries in this study had Jurkat cell RNA spiked in. CDR3s include the opening cysteine and the closing phenylalanine or tryptophan. Each record gives: V gene, clone size, J gene, D gene, CDR3 DNA, CDR3 protein. D genes are given only for firm matches. Clone size is stated in some rows and not others, as once, few, many or a class when expanded.

>TRBV3-1|many|TRBJ2-5|TRBD2
TGTGCCAGCAGCCATATACTAGCGGGGGCTCGAGAGACCCAGTACTTC
CASSHILAGARETQYF
>TRBV7-6|many|TRBJ2-5|NA
TGTGCCAGCAGCTGGGGGGAGACCCAGTACTTC
CASSWGETQYF
>TRBV3-2|many|TRBJ2-2|NA
TGTGCCGGCGGGGGGGCGGACGGGGAGCTGTTTTTT
CAGGGADGELFF
>TRBV6-2/TRBV6-3|few|TRBJ2-6|TRBD1
TGTGCCAGCAGGGACAGGGGGTACTCTGGGGCCAACGTCCTGACTTTC
CASRDRGYSGANVLTF
>TRBV5-5|few|TRBJ2-7|TRBD1
TGTGCCAGCAGCTTGGAACGGGACAGGGTCTACGAGCAGTACTTC
CASSLERDRVYEQYF
>TRBV27|NA|TRBJ2-4|TRBD2
TGTGCCAGCGGAATGGGGCTAGCGGGAGGAGGGGCCAAAAACATTCAGTACTTC
CASGMGLAGGGAKNIQYF
>TRBV5-1|many|TRBJ1-1|NA
TGCGCCAGCAGCTTGGCTGAAATGCGACTGAACACTGAAGCTTTCTTT
CASSLAEMRLNTEAFF
>TRBV6-1|many|TRBJ2-7|NA
TGTGCCAGCAGCGATGCCTACGAGCAGTACTTC
CASSDAYEQYF
>TRBV28|many|TRBJ2-5|NA
TGTGCCAGCAGTTTCCGGGGGTTAGAGACCCAGTACTTC
CASSFRGLETQYF
>TRBV5-6|few|TRBJ2-7|NA
TGTGCCAGCAGCACACCTTTTAGGACCCGCTCCTACGAGCAGTACTTC
CASSTPFRTRSYEQYF
>TRBV13|few|TRBJ1-2|NA
TGTGCCAGCAGCCGTGAAAAGAGAGTTAACTATGGCTACACCTTC
CASSREKRVNYGYTF
>TRBV12-3/TRBV12-4|NA|TRBJ1-5|NA
TGTGCCAGCAGTTTAGGGTCCGAATCCTTACTCGATAGCAATCAGCCCCAGCATTTT
CASSLGSESLLDSNQPQHF
>TRBV6-6|many|TRBJ2-1|TRBD2
TGTGCCAGCAGTTATCTAGCGGGTGCGTCCTACAATGAGCAGTTCTTC
CASSYLAGASYNEQFF
>TRBV6-2/TRBV6-3|many|TRBJ1-5|NA
TGTGCCAGCAGAGAAGACAGACCGCTTGATCCCCAGCATTTT
CASREDRPLDPQHF
>TRBV27|many|TRBJ2-3|TRBD2
TGTGCCAGCAGTTTATGGGAGGGGTCGGCAGATACGCAGTATTTT
CASSLWEGSADTQYF
>TRBV4-1|many|TRBJ1-5|TRBD1
TGCGCCAGCAGCCAAGAAGTCTCAGGGGGATTTAGCAATCAGCCCCAGCATTTT
CASSQEVSGGFSNQPQHF
>TRBV12-3/TRBV12-4|few|TRBJ1-3|TRBD1
TGTGCCAGCATTAACGACAGGGGATATGGAAACACCATATATTTT
CASINDRGYGNTIYF
>TRBV27|many|TRBJ2-5|NA
TGTGCCAGCAGTTTATCGTTGGGGGCCCTTGAAGAGACCCAGTACTTC
CASSLSLGALEETQYF
>TRBV19|few|TRBJ2-1|TRBD1
TGTGCCAGTTCGGACAGGGTGAATGAGCAGTTCTTC
CASSDRVNEQFF
>TRBV6-1|many|TRBJ2-2|NA
TGTGCCAGCCACAGGGTCCGGGAGCTGTTTTTT
CASHRVRELFF
>TRBV11-3|many|TRBJ2-1|NA
TGTGCCAGCAGCTCTCGTGGGGATAACAATGAGCAGTTCTTC
CASSSRGDNNEQFF
>TRBV12-5|many|TRBJ2-1|NA
TGTGCTAGTGCCCTTAGCTTGAGTGAGCAGTTCTTC
CASALSLSEQFF
>TRBV23-1|few|TRBJ2-7|TRBD1
TGCGCCAGCAGTCAACTATTGGGACAGTCCTACGAGCAGTACTTC
CASSQLLGQSYEQYF
>TRBV20-1|NA|TRBJ2-1|NA
TGCAGTGCTAGAGACGACGAGGGACAAGATCCCTACAATGAGCAGTTCTTC
CSARDDEGQDPYNEQFF
>TRBV12-2|NA|TRBJ2-5|NA
TGTGCAAGTCGCCTCCTGGGGCCCCAAGAGACCCAGTACTTC
CASRLLGPQETQYF
>TRBV4-1|many|TRBJ2-5|NA
TGCGCCAGCAGCCAAGAATCGTACCAAGAGACCCAGTACTTC
CASSQESYQETQYF
>TRBV12-3/TRBV12-4|many|TRBJ2-3|TRBD2
TGTGCCAGCAGTGGACTAGCGGGGGGGCCTGTTCGTTCGGATACGCAGTATTTT
CASSGLAGGPVRSDTQYF
>TRBV3-1|NA|TRBJ2-5|TRBD2
TGTGCCAGCAGCCCAACCATAGCGGGAAGCCAAGAGACCCAGTACTTC
CASSPTIAGSQETQYF
>TRBV20-1|NA|TRBJ2-1|TRBD1
TGCAGTGCTAACGGACAGGGCGTCTGGGGGGAGCAGTTCTTC
CSANGQGVWGEQFF
>TRBV6-5|many|TRBJ1-1|NA
TGTGCCAGCATGGGAATCATGAACACTGAAGCTTTCTTT
CASMGIMNTEAFF
>TRBV19|few|TRBJ1-1|NA
TGTGCCAGTAGTAGGGGGGCACCACACACTGAAGCTTTCTTT
CASSRGAPHTEAFF
>TRBV6-2/TRBV6-3|many|TRBJ2-7|NA
TGTGCCAGCAGTTACGGACACATCTCCTACGAGCAGTACTTC
CASSYGHISYEQYF
>TRBV28|many|TRBJ2-7|TRBD2
TGTGCCAGCAGTTCCCGGACTAGCGGTTACGAGCAGTACTTC
CASSSRTSGYEQYF
>TRBV19|many|TRBJ2-7|NA
TGTGCCAGTAGCCCGGCGGGCTACGAGCAGTACTTC
CASSPAGYEQYF
>TRBV27|many|TRBJ2-7|NA
TGTGCCAGCACCCTCCAGGGCGAGCAGTACTTC
CASTLQGEQYF
>TRBV5-6|many|TRBJ2-7|TRBD2
TGTGCCAGCAGCTTGGCCGTTAGCGGGGGCTACGAGCAGTACTTC
CASSLAVSGGYEQYF
>TRBV19|many|TRBJ2-7|NA
TGTGCCAGTAGTACAAGCGTAGGTACCTACGAGCAGTACTTC
CASSTSVGTYEQYF
>TRBV6-2/TRBV6-3|many|TRBJ1-1|NA
TGTGCCAGCACTAAAATCGACAGTTTAGCTGAAGCTTTCTTT
CASTKIDSLAEAFF
>TRBV7-9|many|TRBJ1-5|TRBD1
TGTGCCAGCAGCTTAGAAGTCGGGACAGGTGCTTCGCCCCAGCATTTT
CASSLEVGTGASPQHF
>TRBV10-2|NA|TRBJ2-3|TRBD2
TGCGCCAGCAAGAGCGGGGGGGAATCTAAACGCACAGATACGCAGTATTTT
CASKSGGESKRTDTQYF
>TRBV6-2/TRBV6-3|many|TRBJ1-1|TRBD1
TGTGCCAGCAGTTACTTGGACAGGAGAGGGGTGAACACTGAAGCTTTCTTT
CASSYLDRRGVNTEAFF
>TRBV12-3/TRBV12-4|few|TRBJ2-7|TRBD2
TGTGCCAGTTCGCCTCTAGCGGCGAGCTCCTACGAGCAGTACTTC
CASSPLAASSYEQYF
>TRBV28|many|TRBJ1-1|NA
TGTGCCAGCAGTTTTAGGGGGGGGAAGGGCGAAGCTTTCTTT
CASSFRGGKGEAFF